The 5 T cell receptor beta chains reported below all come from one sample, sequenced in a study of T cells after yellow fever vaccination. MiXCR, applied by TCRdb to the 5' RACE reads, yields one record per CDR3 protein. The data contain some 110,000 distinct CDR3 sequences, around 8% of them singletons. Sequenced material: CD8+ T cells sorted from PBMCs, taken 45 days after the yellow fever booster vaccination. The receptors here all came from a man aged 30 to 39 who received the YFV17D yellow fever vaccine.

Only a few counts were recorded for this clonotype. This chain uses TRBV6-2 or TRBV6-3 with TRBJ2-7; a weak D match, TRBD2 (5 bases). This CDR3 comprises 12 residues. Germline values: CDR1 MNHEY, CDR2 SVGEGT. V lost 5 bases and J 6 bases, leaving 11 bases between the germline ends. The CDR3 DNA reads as TGTGCCAGCAGTGACGGAGGTAGCGAGCAGTACTTC. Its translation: CASSDGGSEQYF.

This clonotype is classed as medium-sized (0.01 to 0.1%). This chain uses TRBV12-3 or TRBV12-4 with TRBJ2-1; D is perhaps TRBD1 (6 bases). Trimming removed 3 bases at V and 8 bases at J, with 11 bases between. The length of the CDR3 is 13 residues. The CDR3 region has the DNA TGTGCCAGCAGTTTCCAGGGGCGGGATGAGCAGTTCTTC. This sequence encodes CASSFQGRDEQFF.

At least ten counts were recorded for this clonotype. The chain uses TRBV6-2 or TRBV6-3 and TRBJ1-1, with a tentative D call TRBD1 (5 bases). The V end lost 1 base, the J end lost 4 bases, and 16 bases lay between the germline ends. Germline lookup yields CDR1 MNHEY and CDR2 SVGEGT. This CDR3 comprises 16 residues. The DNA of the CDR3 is TGTGCCAGCAGTTACTGGACCGGGGCTGGCGTCACTGAAGCTTTCTTT. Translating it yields CASSYWTGAGVTEAFF.

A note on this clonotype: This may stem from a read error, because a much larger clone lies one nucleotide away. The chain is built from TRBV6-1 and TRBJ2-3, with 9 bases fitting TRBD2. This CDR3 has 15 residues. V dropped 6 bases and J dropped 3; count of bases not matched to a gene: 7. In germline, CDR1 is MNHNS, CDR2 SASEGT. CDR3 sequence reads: CASRRVAGDTDTQYF. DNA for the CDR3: TGTGCCAGCAGGCGAGTAGCGGGAGATACAGATACGCAGTATTTT.

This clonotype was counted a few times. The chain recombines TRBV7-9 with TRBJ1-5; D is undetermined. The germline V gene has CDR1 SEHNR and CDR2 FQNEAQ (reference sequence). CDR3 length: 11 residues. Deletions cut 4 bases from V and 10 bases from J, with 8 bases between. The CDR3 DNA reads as TGTGCCAGCAGCTCTGCCGGACCCCAGCATTTT. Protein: CASSSAGPQHF.